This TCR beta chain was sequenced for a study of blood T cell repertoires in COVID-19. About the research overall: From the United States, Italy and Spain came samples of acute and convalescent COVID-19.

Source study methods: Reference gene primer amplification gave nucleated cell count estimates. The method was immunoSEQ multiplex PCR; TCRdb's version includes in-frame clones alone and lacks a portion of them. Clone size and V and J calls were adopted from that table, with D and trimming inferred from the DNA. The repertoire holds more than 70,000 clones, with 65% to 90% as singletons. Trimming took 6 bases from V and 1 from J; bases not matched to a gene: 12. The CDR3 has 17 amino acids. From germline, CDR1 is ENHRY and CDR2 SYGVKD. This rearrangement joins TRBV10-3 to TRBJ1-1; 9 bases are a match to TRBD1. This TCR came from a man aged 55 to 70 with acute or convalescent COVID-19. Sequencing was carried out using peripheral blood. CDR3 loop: CAISKAVGTGSNTEAFF. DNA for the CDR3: TGTGCCATCAGCAAAGCCGTTGGGACAGGGTCGAACACTGAAGCTTTCTTT.